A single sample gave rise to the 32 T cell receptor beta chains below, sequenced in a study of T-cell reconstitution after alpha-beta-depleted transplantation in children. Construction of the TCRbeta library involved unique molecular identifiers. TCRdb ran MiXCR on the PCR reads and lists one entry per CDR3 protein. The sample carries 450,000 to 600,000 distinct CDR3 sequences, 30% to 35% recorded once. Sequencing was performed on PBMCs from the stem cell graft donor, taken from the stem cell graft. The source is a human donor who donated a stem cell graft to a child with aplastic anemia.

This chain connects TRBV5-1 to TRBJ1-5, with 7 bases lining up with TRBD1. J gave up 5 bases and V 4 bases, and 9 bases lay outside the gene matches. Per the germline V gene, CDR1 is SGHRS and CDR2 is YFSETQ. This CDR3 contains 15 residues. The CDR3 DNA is TGCGCCAGCAGCCTAACAGGGACAGACGATCAGCCCCAGCATTTT. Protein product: CASSLTGTDDQPQHF.

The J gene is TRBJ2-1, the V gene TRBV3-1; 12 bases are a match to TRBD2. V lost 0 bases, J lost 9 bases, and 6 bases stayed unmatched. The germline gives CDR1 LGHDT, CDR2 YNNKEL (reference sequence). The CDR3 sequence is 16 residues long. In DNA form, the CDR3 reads TGTGCCAGCAGCCAAGATCCGCTAGCGGGAGGGCCTGAGCAGTTCTTC. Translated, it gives CASSQDPLAGGPEQFF.

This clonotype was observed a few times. The DNA for the CDR3 is TGTGCCAGCAGTTCCAATCCGGGACTAGCAAGCACGCAGTATTTT. Its protein is CASSSNPGLASTQYF. The chain has TRBV28 and TRBJ2-3; 9 bases match TRBD2. This CDR3 has 15 residues. Germline V gene data show CDR1 as MDHEN and CDR2 as SYDVKM. V trimming: 4 bases; J trimming: 9 bases; junction bases outside the gene matches: 11. The whole variable domain, remainder taken from reference TRBV28 and TRBJ2-3, is DVKVTQSSRYLVKRTGEKVFLECVQDMDHENMFWYRQDPGLGLRLIYFSYDVKMKEKGDIPEGYSVSREKKERFSLILESASTNQTSMYLCASSSNPGLASTQYFGPGTRLTVL.

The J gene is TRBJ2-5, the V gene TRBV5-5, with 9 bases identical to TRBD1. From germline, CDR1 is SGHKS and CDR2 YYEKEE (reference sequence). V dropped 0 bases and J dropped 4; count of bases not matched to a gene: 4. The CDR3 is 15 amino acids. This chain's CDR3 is CASSLGDREGETQYF. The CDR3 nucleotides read TGTGCCAGCAGCTTGGGGGACAGGGAAGGAGAGACCCAGTACTTC. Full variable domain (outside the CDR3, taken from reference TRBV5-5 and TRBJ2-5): DAGVTQSPTHLIKTRGQQVTLRCSPISGHKSVSWYQQVLGQGPQFIFQYYEKEERGRGNFPDRFSARQFPNYSSELNVNALLLGDSALYLCASSLGDREGETQYFGPGTRLLVL.

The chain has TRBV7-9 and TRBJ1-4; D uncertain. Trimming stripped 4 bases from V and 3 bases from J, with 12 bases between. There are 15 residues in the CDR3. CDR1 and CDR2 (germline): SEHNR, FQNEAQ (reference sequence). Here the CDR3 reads CASSSVRDPNEKLFF. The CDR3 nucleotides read TGTGCCAGCAGCTCAGTACGGGATCCTAATGAAAAACTGTTTTTT.

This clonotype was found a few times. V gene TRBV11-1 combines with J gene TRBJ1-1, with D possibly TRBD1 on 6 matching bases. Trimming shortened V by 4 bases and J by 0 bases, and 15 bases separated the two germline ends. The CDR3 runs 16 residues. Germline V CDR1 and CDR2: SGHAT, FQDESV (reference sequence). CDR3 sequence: CASSSGATAMNTEAFF. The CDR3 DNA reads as TGTGCCAGCAGCTCAGGGGCCACTGCTATGAACACTGAAGCTTTCTTT. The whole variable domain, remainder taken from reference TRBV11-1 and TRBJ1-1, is EAEVAQSPRYKITEKSQAVAFWCDPISGHATLYWYRQILGQGPELLVQFQDESVVDDSQLPKDRFSAERLKGVDSTLKIQPAELGDSAMYLCASSSGATAMNTEAFFGQGTRLTVV.

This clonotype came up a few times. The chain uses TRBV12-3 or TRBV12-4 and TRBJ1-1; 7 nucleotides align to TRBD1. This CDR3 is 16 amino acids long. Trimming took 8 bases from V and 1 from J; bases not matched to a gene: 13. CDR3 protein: CASGSQGGRKNTEAFF. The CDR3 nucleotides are TGTGCCAGCGGCTCCCAGGGGGGTCGGAAGAACACTGAAGCTTTCTTT.

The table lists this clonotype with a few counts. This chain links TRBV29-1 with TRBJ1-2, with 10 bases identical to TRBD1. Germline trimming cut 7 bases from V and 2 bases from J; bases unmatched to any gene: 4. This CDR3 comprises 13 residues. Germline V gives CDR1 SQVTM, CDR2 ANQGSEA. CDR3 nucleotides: TGCAGCGGAGGACAGGGGGTAAACTATGGCTACACCTTC. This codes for CSGGQGVNYGYTF.

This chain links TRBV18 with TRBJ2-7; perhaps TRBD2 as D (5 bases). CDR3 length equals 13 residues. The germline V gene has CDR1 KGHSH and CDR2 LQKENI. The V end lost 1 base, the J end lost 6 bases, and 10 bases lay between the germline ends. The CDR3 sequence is CASSPLSGVEQYV. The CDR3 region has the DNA TGTGCCAGCTCACCACTTTCCGGGGTCGAGCAGTACGTC.

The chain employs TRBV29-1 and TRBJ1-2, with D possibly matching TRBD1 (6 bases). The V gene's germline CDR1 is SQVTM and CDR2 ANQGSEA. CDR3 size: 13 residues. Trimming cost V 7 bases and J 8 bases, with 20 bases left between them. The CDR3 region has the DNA TGCAGCGGCCTACAGGGACGCGAAGGAGGCTACACCTTC. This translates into CSGLQGREGGYTF.

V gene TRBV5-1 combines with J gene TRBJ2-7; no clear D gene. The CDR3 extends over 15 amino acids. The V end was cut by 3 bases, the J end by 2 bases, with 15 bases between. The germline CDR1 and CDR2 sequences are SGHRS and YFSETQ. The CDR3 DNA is TGCGCCAGCAGCTCACCACGACAACTAACCTACGAGCAGTACGTC. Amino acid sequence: CASSSPRQLTYEQYV.

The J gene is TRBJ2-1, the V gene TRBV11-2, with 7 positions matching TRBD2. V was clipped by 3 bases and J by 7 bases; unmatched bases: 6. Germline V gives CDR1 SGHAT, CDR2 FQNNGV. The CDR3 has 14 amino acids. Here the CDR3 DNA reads TGTGCCAGCAGCTTTAAACCGGGAGGTAATGAGCAGTTCTTC. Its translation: CASSFKPGGNEQFF.

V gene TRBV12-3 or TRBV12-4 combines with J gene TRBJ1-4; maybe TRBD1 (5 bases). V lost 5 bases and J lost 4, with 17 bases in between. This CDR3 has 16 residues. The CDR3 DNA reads TGTGCCAGCAGTGTGGAGGGGTCAGCGGATAATGAAAAACTGTTTTTT. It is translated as CASSVEGSADNEKLFF.

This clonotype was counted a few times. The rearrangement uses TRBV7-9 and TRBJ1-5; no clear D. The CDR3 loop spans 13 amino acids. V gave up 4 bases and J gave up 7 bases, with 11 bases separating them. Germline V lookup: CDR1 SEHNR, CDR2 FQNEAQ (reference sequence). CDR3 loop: CASSSWTGQPQHF. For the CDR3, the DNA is TGTGCCAGCAGCTCGTGGACCGGGCAGCCCCAGCATTTT.

The CDR3 DNA reads TGTGCCAGCAGCCCCGGACTAGCGGGAGTGCCCACCGGGGAGCTGTTTTTT. This sequence encodes CASSPGLAGVPTGELFF. V and J are TRBV6-2 or TRBV6-3 and TRBJ2-2; TRBD2 aligns across 13 bases. CDR3 size: 17 residues. Germline CDR1 is MNHEY and CDR2 is SVGEGT. The ends lost 6 bases at V and 4 bases at J; junction bases unmatched: 8.

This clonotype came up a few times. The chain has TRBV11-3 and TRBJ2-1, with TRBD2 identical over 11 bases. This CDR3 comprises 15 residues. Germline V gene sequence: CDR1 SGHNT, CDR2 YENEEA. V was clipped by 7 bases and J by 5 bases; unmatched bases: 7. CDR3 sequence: CASILTSGNDNEQFF. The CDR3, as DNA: TGTGCCAGCATCCTGACTAGCGGGAATGACAATGAGCAGTTCTTC. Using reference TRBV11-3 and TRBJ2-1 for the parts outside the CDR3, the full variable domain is EAGVVQSPRYKIIEKKQPVAFWCNPISGHNTLYWYLQNLGQGPELLIRYENEEAVDDSQLPKDRFSAERLKGVDSTLKIQPAELGDSAVYLCASILTSGNDNEQFFGPGTRLTVL.

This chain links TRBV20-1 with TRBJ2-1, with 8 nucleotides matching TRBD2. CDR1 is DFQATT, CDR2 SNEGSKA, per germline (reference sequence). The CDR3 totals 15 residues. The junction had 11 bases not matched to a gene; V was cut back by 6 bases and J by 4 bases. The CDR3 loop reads CSANAGGGGYNEQFF. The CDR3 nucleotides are TGCAGTGCCAACGCCGGGGGGGGTGGGTACAATGAGCAGTTCTTC.

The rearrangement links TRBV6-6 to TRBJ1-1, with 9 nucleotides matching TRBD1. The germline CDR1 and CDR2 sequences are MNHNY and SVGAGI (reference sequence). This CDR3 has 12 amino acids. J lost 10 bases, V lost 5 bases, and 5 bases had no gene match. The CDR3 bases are TGTGCCAGCAGTCCCGGACAGGGGAGAGCTTTCTTT. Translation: CASSPGQGRAFF.

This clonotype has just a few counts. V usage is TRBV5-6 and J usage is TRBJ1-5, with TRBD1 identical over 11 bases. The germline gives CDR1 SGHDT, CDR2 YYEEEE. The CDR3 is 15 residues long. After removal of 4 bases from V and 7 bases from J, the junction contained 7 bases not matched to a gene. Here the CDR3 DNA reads TGTGCCAGCAGCGATGGGACAGGGGGAGGCCAGCCCCAGCATTTT. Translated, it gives CASSDGTGGGQPQHF.

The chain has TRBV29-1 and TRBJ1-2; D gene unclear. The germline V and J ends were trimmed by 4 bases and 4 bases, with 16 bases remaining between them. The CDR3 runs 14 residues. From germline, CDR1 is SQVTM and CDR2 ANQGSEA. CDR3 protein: CSVVEPGRVYGYTF. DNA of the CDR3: TGCAGCGTTGTCGAGCCAGGACGTGTCTATGGCTACACCTTC.

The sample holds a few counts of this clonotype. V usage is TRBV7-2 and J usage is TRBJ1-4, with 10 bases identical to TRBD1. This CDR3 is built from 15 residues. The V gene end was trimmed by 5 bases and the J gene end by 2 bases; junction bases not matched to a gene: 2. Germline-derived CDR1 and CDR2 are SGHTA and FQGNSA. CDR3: CASSRGQGTNEKLFF. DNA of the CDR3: TGTGCCAGCAGCCGGGGACAGGGGACTAATGAAAAACTGTTTTTT.

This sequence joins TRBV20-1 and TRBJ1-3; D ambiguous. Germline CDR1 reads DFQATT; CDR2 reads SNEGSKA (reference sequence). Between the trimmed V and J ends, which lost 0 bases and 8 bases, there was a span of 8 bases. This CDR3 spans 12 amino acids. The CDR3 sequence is CSARDVSDTIYF. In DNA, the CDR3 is TGCAGTGCTAGAGATGTGTCGGACACCATATATTTT.

CDR3 protein: CSANRGVNTEAFF. CDR3 sequence (DNA): TGCAGTGCTAACAGGGGCGTGAACACTGAAGCTTTCTTT. V and J are TRBV20-1 and TRBJ1-1, with 7 bases lining up with TRBD1. Germline assignment: CDR1 DFQATT and CDR2 SNEGSKA (reference sequence). With 4 bases clipped from V and 0 bases from J, the junction kept 2 bases outside the gene matches. This CDR3 is built from 13 residues.

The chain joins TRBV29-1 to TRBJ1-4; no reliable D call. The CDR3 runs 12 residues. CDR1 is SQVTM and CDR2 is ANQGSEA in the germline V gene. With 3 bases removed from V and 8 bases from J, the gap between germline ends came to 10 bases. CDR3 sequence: CSVDVGSEKLFF. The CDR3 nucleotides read TGCAGCGTTGACGTGGGTTCGGAAAAACTGTTTTTT.

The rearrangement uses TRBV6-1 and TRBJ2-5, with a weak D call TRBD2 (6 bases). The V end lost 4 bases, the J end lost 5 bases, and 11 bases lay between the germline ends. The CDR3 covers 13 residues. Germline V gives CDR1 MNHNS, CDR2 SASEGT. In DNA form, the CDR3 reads TGTGCCAGCAGTGTGTCGGGAGTTGAGACCCAGTACTTC. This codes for CASSVSGVETQYF.

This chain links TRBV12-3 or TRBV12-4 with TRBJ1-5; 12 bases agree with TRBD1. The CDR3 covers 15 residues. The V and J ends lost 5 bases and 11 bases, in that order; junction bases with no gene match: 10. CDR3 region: CASSPLQGQGATQHF. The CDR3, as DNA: TGTGCCAGCAGTCCACTCCAGGGACAGGGGGCCACCCAGCATTTT.

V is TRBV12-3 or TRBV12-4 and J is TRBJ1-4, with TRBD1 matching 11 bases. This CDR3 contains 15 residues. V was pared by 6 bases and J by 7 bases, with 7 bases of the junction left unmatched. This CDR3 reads CASRIPGTGGEKLFF. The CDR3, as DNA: TGTGCCAGCAGAATCCCCGGGACAGGGGGTGAAAAACTGTTTTTT.

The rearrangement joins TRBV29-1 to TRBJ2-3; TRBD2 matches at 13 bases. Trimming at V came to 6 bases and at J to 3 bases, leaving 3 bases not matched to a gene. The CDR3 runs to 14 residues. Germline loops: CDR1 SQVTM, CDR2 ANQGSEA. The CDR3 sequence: CSVGTSGKTDTQYF. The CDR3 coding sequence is TGCAGCGTAGGGACTAGCGGGAAAACAGATACGCAGTATTTT.

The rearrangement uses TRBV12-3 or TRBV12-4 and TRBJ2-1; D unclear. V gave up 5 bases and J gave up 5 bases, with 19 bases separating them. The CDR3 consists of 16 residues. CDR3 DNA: TGTGCCAGCAGTCCCCTCTACTCTTTAACCCACAATGAGCAGTTCTTC. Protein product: CASSPLYSLTHNEQFF.

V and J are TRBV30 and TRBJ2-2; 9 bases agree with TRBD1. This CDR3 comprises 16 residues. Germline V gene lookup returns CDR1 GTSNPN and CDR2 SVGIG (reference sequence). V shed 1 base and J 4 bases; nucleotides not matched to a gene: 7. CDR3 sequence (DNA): TGTGCCTGGAGTGCCTGGAGGACAGGGGTCACCGGGGAGCTGTTTTTT. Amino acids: CAWSAWRTGVTGELFF.

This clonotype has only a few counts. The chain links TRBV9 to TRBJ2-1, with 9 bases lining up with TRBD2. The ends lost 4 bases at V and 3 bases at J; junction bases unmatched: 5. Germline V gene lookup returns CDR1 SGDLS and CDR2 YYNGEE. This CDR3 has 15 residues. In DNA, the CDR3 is TGTGCCAGCAGCAAATCTAGCGGGGACTACAATGAGCAGTTCTTC. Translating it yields CASSKSSGDYNEQFF.

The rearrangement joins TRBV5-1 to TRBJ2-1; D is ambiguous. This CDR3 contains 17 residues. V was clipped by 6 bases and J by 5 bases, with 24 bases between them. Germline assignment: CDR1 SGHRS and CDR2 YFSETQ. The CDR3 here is CASIPEAIRRPNNEQFF. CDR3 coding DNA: TGCGCCAGCATCCCAGAGGCTATTCGTCGTCCCAACAATGAGCAGTTCTTC.